This T cell receptor (beta chain) was captured by sequencing in a study of cytomegalovirus exposure and HLA in healthy donors. Study-wide background: The early release's HLA-typed donors yielded 65 million to 85 million unique TCRs. Findings of the study overall: Among TCR beta chains of equal frequency, HLA-associated ones were more clonally expanded in a later analysis. In a later analysis, across HLA loci, associated TCR counts were highest for DRB1, lowest for HLA-C.

The study ran its PCR with 60 Vbeta and 13 Jbeta primers. Profiling relied on immunoSEQ multiplex PCR, and the TCRdb table lists in-frame clones only, not all of them. The sample lists around 140,000 clones, 80% seen once, with roughly 4.8% in the top ten. On this clone itself: What it recognizes is unknown.

The CDR3 contains 15 residues. Germline CDR1 is LNHDA and CDR2 is SQIVND (reference sequence). The V end lost 0 bases, the J end lost 2 bases, and 8 bases lay between the germline ends. Material: PBMCs. This TCR derives from a man aged 35 to 55 in good health and CMV-seronegative. The V gene is TRBV19, the J gene TRBJ2-1; D is perhaps TRBD1 (6 bases). For the CDR3, the DNA is TGTGCCAGTAGTATAGATCAGGGGCCCTACAATGAGCAGTTCTTC. As protein: CASSIDQGPYNEQFF.